The clone carrying this TCR beta chain was detected only a few times. The assay was immunoSEQ multiplex PCR, and TCRdb's table has in-frame clones only and misses some. The repertoire includes around 97,000 clones, about 87% of them detected once, and 13% sits in the top ten. This entry is derived from a study of blood T cell repertoires in COVID-19. Study as a whole: Acute and convalescent COVID-19 samples came from the United States, Italy and Spain.

The CDR3 covers 14 residues. Germline-derived CDR1 and CDR2 are SGHRS and YFSETQ. V dropped 0 bases and J dropped 6 bases, with 7 bases sitting between them. V gene TRBV5-1 combines with J gene TRBJ1-6; perhaps TRBD1 as D (5 bases). The sample comprised peripheral blood. This sequence was found in a human donor in a cohort sampled during active or convalescent COVID-19. The CDR3 reads CASSLVQANSPLHF. The DNA for the CDR3 is TGCGCCAGCAGCTTGGTACAGGCTAATTCACCCCTCCACTTT. Complete variable domain (other parts from reference TRBV5-1 and TRBJ1-6): KAGVTQTPRYLIKTRGQQVTLSCSPISGHRSVSWYQQTPGQGLQFLFEYFSETQRNKGNFPGRFSGRQFSNSRSEMNVSTLELGDSALYLCASSLVQANSPLHFGNGTRLTVT.